This section outlines one T cell receptor (beta chain) sequence together with its context. The antigen remains unidentified. Because the CDR3's place on the DNA is in doubt, the DNA is left out and the CDR3 is given as listed by TCRdb. This entry belongs to a study of CD8 T cells in Susac syndrome. At the level of the study: Patients with Susac syndrome were therapy-naive, on corticosteroids, or on intravenous immunoglobulin alone at the time that blood was drawn.

RNA totalling about 0.45 to 1 ug underwent reverse transcription with random hexamers. TCRdb ran MiXCR on the immunoSEQ multiplex PCR reads and lists one entry per CDR3 protein. Of roughly 80,000 distinct CDR3 sequences listed, 85% to 95% are singletons. Whole-study findings and limits: When the CD4+ T cell repertoires of patients with Susac syndrome were examined, they did not show any clonal expansion.

Both CD4+ and CD8+ T cells were negatively isolated, and TEMRA cells underwent FACS enrichment. Both ends counted, the CDR3 spans 15 residues. From germline, CDR1 is MNHEY and CDR2 SMNVEV (reference sequence). Sequencing input: CD4+ T cells from PBMCs. The V gene is TRBV27, the J gene TRBJ2-1; the D segment call TRBD2 is taken from the table without a DNA check. This TCR came from a human donor with Susac syndrome. CDR3 in amino acids: CASSSSIPHLKGQFF.